This T cell receptor beta chain was recorded in a study of identical twins. TCRdb recomputed calls from the 5' RACE reads with MiXCR, one row per CDR3 protein. Among roughly 720,000 distinct CDR3 sequences listed, 15% to 20% were seen once. The germline gives CDR1 PRHDT, CDR2 FYEKMQ (reference sequence). Deletions cut 8 bases from V and 4 bases from J, with 12 bases between. The CDR3 totals 12 residues. Another study also made use of these data, one on T cells expressing NK-cell markers. From that study: There were seven HCMV-seropositive donors and one seronegative donor among the eight sequenced. There remained a lack of clarity about HCMV specificity of expanded NKG2C+ T cell clones.

This chain connects TRBV13 to TRBJ2-7; a possible D gene is TRBD1 (6 bases). This clonotype was obtained from a young woman in good health. Sequencing used PBMCs. CDR3 protein: CASAIRGYEQYF. In DNA, the CDR3 is TGTGCCAGCGCTATTAGGGGGTACGAGCAGTACTTC.